The 5 T cell receptor beta chains reported below all come from one sample, sequenced in a study of metastatic and nonmetastatic thyroid tumors. All patients were untreated before thyroid surgery. TCRdb reprocessed the PCR reads using MiXCR. This table has roughly 22,000 clones, roughly an eighth appearing once. The sequencing sample was made of blood. These TCRs come from a female donor with papillary thyroid cancer or a benign thyroid nodule (not recorded which). Some clones in this sample may be carry-over from other donors' samples.

This clone is termed medium-sized (0.01 to 0.1%). V is TRBV12-5 and J is TRBJ1-6; D possibly corresponds to TRBD1 (6 bases). This CDR3 contains 13 residues. Germline V CDR1 and CDR2: LGHNT, FRNRAP. V lost 0 bases to trimming and J lost 9 bases, with 6 bases between them. This CDR3 reads CASGLVQGSPLHF. The CDR3 DNA follows: TGTGCTAGTGGTTTGGTACAGGGTTCACCCCTCCACTTT.

Details on this clone: At one end the junction does not follow the germline gene, possibly because of a read error. The same CDR3 also results from other DNA sequences found in this sample. This rearrangement joins TRBV7-9 to TRBJ1-1; a possible D gene is TRBD1 (5 bases). This CDR3 has 15 residues. CDR1 and CDR2 from the germline V gene are SEHNR and FQNEAQ (reference sequence). The CDR3 DNA reads TGTGCTAGCAGCCCTGGCGGGGGTGGTGGTACTGAAGCTTTCTTT. Translated, it gives CASSPGGGGGTEAFF.

In this sample, this clone turned up many times. This clone may be a read error of a much larger clone one base away. V is TRBV28 and J is TRBJ2-7; TRBD2 matches 9 bases. CDR3 length equals 16 residues. The germline V gene has CDR1 MDHEN and CDR2 SYDVKM. The CDR3 DNA sequence: TGTGCCAGCAGTTTATGCTACGGGACTAGCTCCCACGAGCAGTACTTC. Encoded protein: CASSLCYGTSSHEQYF.

This clone came up many times. The V call is TRBV7-9, the J call TRBJ2-3; D may match TRBD1 or TRBD2 (6 bases each). Germline CDR1 and CDR2: SEHNR and FQNEAQ (reference sequence). The CDR3 runs to 12 residues. The ends were cut back, 4 bases at V and 13 bases at J, with 15 bases in the middle. The CDR3 protein is CASSSTGALEYF. DNA for the CDR3: TGTGCCAGCAGCTCCACGGGGGCGCTCGAGTATTTT.

In its sample, this clone was seen many times. The V call is TRBV6-6, the J call TRBJ1-2, with D perhaps matching TRBD1 (6 bases). The germline V and J ends were trimmed by 0 bases and 9 bases, with 14 bases remaining between them. This CDR3 is 14 amino acids long. The germline CDR1 and CDR2 sequences are MNHNY and SVGAGI (reference sequence). CDR3 coding DNA: TGTGCCAGCAGTTACTCACAGGGAATGAGTAGCTACACCTTC. Translation gives CASSYSQGMSSYTF.